This T cell receptor beta chain was sequenced for a study of T-cell reconstitution after alpha-beta-depleted transplantation in children. The CDR3 spans 16 residues. The germline V and J ends were trimmed by 3 bases and 0 bases, with 13 bases remaining between them. This clonotype was seen at least ten times. The TCRbeta library incorporated unique molecular identifiers. A single record per CDR3 protein comes from TCRdb applying MiXCR to the PCR reads. Counted here are about 360,000 distinct CDR3 sequences, roughly 13% occurring once; the ten biggest clones make up around 4.1%. The receptor was derived from a human donor who donated a stem cell graft to a child with Fanconi anemia. The chain uses TRBV12-3 or TRBV12-4 and TRBJ2-3; D may be TRBD1 (7 bases). The source material was PBMCs, sampled from the stem cell graft. CDR3 sequence reads: CASSFRTGLSTDTQYF. The CDR3, as DNA: TGTGCCAGCAGTTTCCGGACAGGACTAAGCACAGATACGCAGTATTTT.